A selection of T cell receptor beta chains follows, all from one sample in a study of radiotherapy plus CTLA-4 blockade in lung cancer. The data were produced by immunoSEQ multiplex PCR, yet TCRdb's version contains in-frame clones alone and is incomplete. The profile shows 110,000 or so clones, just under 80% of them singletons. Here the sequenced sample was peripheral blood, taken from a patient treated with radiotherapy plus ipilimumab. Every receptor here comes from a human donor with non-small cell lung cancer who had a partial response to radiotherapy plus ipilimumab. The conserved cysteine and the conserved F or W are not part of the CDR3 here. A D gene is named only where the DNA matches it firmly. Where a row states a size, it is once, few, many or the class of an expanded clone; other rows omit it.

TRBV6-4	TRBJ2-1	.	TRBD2	ASSRTSYYNEQF
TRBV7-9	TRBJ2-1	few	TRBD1	ASSFGDRVVNEQF
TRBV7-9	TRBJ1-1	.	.	ASSLGTTGTEAF
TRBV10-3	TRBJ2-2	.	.	AISESTAPVTGELF
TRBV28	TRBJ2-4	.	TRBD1	ASKGQGKNIQY
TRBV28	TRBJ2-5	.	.	ASSLGQGGGQETQY
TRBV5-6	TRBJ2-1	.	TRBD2	ASSFRSGSDPLNEQF
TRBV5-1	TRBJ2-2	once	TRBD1	ASSQGTGNTGELF
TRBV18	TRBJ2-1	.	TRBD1	ASSSGQGRNNEQF
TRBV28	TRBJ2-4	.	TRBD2	ASEREGTKNIQY
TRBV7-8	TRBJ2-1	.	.	ASSSHSGGTGVEQF
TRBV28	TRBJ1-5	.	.	ASKQGFNQPQH
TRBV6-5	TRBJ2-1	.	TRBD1	ASSFGQGRSEQF
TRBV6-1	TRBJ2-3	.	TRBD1	ASSENPGQGLMDTQY
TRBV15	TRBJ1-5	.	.	ATSRGGINQPQH
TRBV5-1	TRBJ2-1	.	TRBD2	ASSFGLAGSSYNEQF
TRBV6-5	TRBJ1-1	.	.	ASSDWQRNTEAF
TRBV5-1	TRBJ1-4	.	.	ASSNPGAPWD
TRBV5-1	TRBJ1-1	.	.	ASSVGGGKMNTEAF
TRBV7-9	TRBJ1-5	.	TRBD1	ASSSTGLQPQH
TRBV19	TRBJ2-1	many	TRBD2	ASSIGNSGSNEQF
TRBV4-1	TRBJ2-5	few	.	ASSPRALVAGLETQY
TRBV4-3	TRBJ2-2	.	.	ASSQWGGTGELF
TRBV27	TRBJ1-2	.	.	ASSSVTGRGGYT
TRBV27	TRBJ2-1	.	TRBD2	ASSPWTSGIANEQF
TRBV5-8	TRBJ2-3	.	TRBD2	ASSLEVTSGSTDTQY
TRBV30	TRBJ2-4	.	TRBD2	AWSVRRLATVQNIQY
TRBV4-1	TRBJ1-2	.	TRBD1	ASSEDRGDYGYT
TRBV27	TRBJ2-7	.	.	ASSLYYGAPSEQY
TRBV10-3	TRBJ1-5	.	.	AISTGLMINQPQH
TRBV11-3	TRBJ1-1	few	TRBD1	ASSTTGGTTEAF
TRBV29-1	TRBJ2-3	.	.	SVEEGRHTDTQY
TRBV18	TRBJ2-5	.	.	ASSPRDSHQETQY
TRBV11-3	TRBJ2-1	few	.	ASSSGTYNEQF
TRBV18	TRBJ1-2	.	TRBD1	ASSPPNSGQGKGYT
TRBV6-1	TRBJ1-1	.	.	ASSVPGDNTEAF
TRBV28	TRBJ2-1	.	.	ASSSVGLSYNEQF
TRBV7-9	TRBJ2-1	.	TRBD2	ASSLELASGREYNEQF
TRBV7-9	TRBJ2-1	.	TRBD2	ASTPALAGGNNEQF
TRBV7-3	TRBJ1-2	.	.	ASSSQGTNYGYT
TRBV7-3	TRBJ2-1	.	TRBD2	ASSLKGGGPSGKYNEQF
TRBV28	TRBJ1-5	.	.	ASASGGSNQPQH
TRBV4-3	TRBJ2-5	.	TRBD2	ASSQDGTSLSETQY
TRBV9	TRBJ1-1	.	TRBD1	ASSVGEGAGWGTEAF
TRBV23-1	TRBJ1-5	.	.	ASSQSGSWNQPQH
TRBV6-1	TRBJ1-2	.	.	ASSPARSYGYT
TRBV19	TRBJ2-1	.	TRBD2	ASSRVAGRGEQF
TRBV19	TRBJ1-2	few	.	ASSTTGTGNYGYT
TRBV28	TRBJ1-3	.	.	ASSLAPGGNTIY
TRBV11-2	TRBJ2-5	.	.	ASSTGIQETQY
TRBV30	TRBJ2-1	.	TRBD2	AWSQGTSGRAHNEQF
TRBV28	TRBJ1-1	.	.	ASTPPGGTEAF
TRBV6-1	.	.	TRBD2	ASRAGGYEQY
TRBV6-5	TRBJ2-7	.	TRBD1	ASSRTGSYEQY
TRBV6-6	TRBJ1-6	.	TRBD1	ASSYRGQNSPLH
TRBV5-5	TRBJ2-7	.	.	ASSSADSSYEQY
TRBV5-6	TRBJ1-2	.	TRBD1	ASSRSENRGAGYT
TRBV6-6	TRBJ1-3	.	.	ASSPPDSYSGNTIY
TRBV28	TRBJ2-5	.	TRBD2	ASSSISSGSWVETQY
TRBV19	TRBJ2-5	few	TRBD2	ASSIDLAGGEKTQY